The next 14 T cell receptor beta chains were all read from a single sample in a study of Ad26.COV2.S vaccination and SARS-CoV-2 variants listed by TCRdb under 2021. Library prep was done by the immunoSEQ multiplex PCR assay. TCRdb provides this immuneACCESS table in a form limited to in-frame rearrangements. Some clones are lacking; in checked studies, under half of them reflect an unresolved V gene, and why the rest are absent is not known. The table for this sample lists around 370,000 clones; about 90% of them were counted only once. The top ten hold around 4.2% of the sample. Read against the paper, the sample's time point label means: individuals recovered from natural SARS-CoV-2 infection. This specimen consisted of peripheral blood, obtained after recovery from COVID-19. The receptors were sampled from a human donor who had recovered from COVID-19.

The count of this clone is one. V is TRBV11-2 and J is TRBJ2-7, with D perhaps matching TRBD1 or TRBD2 (5 bases each). The V gene's germline CDR1 is SGHAT and CDR2 FQNNGV. V was pared by 5 bases and J by 5 bases, with 16 bases between. The CDR3 is 14 residues long. CDR3: CASSPPPGLNEQYF. In nucleotides, the CDR3 is TGTGCCAGCAGCCCACCTCCGGGGCTCAACGAGCAGTACTTC.

The rearrangement joins TRBV4-3 to TRBJ2-1; D perhaps matches TRBD1 (6 bases). V was clipped by 2 bases and J by 3 bases, with 8 bases between them. The length of the CDR3 is 14 residues. CDR1 is LGHNA, CDR2 YSLEER, per germline. The CDR3 DNA sequence: TGCGCCAGCAGCCAATTGGGACACTACAATGAGCAGTTCTTC. Its protein product is CASSQLGHYNEQFF.

The genes are TRBV12-3 or TRBV12-4 and TRBJ2-3; tentatively, D is TRBD1 (6 bases). This CDR3 has 13 amino acids. Trimming pared 2 bases from V and 4 bases from J, leaving 7 bases between. CDR3 DNA: TGTGCCAGCAGTTTAACAGGGCCAGATACGCAGTATTTT. The encoded protein is CASSLTGPDTQYF.

This chain connects TRBV6-5 to TRBJ2-6; no clear D. CDR3 length: 13 residues. Germline assignment: CDR1 MNHEY and CDR2 SVGAGI. The germline V and J ends were trimmed by 7 bases and 0 bases, with 4 bases remaining between them. The CDR3 bases are TGTGCCAGCACCAACTCTGGGGCCAACGTCCTGACTTTC. It yields the protein CASTNSGANVLTF.

V is TRBV4-1 and J is TRBJ1-6; 8 bases match TRBD1. Germline loops: CDR1 MGHRA, CDR2 YSYEKL. The CDR3 loop spans 18 amino acids. V lost 5 bases to trimming and J lost 1 base; unmatched junction nucleotides: 10. The CDR3 bases are TGCGCCAGCAGCTTCTATGCCAGACAGGGGTCCTATAATTCACCCCTCCACTTT. Amino acid sequence: CASSFYARQGSYNSPLHF.

This chain links TRBV24-1 with TRBJ2-1; D possibly uses TRBD1 or TRBD2 (5 bases each). CDR1 and CDR2 (germline): KGHDR, SFDVKD. The CDR3 length is 12 residues. V was pared by 4 bases and J by 11 bases, with 11 bases between. The CDR3 sequence: CATSDPGTKQFF. The CDR3 nucleotides read TGTGCCACCAGTGACCCCGGGACCAAGCAGTTCTTC.

The chain employs TRBV5-4 and TRBJ2-1; TRBD1 is a possible D gene (5 bases). V was shortened by 2 bases and J by 7 bases, with 16 bases between the two germline ends. From germline, CDR1 is SGHNT and CDR2 YYREEE (reference sequence). The CDR3 consists of 15 residues. The CDR3 DNA is TGTGCCAGCAGCTTTTATCAGGGCGCGATGAATGAGCAGTTCTTC. Residues: CASSFYQGAMNEQFF.

The chain is built from TRBV5-5 and TRBJ1-6, with D unclear. Trimming removed 4 bases at V and 3 bases at J, with 11 bases between. There are 15 residues in the CDR3. Germline CDR1 reads SGHKS; CDR2 reads YYEKEE (reference sequence). CDR3 nucleotides: TGTGCCAGCAGCGTGGACGTGGGCTATAATTCACCCCTCCACTTT. Protein: CASSVDVGYNSPLHF.

The V gene is TRBV5-1, the J gene TRBJ2-7, with TRBD1 matching over 9 bases. With V trimmed by 1 base and J by 2 bases, 7 bases remained unmatched. Germline V gene lookup returns CDR1 SGHRS and CDR2 YFSETQ. The CDR3 spans 16 residues. CDR3 in amino acids: CASSLQGDRVAYEQYF. For the CDR3, the DNA is TGCGCCAGCAGCTTGCAGGGGGACAGGGTCGCCTACGAGCAGTACTTC.

The V call is TRBV7-2, the J call TRBJ1-4; possible D gene TRBD1, 6 bases. V was trimmed by 5 bases and J by 6 bases, leaving 13 bases between them. In germline, CDR1 is SGHTA, CDR2 FQGNSA. The CDR3 runs to 14 residues. The CDR3 nucleotides are TGTGCCAGCAGCCAATTCGGGGGCGATGAAAAACTGTTTTTT. Protein sequence: CASSQFGGDEKLFF.

The chain joins TRBV4-1 to TRBJ2-5; 7 bases map to TRBD1. This CDR3 contains 15 residues. V was pared by 0 bases and J by 6 bases, with 7 bases of the junction left unmatched. Germline assignment: CDR1 MGHRA and CDR2 YSYEKL. CDR3 in amino acids: CASSQEGGGEKTQYF. The CDR3 DNA follows: TGCGCCAGCAGCCAAGAAGGGGGCGGAGAGAAGACCCAGTACTTC.

This clone has only one observation. The chain carries TRBV18 and TRBJ1-5, with TRBD1 matching 7 bases. Looked up from germline, CDR1 is KGHSH and CDR2 is LQKENI. With 1 base clipped from V and 5 bases from J, the junction kept 5 bases outside the gene matches. The CDR3 is 15 residues long. Here the CDR3 DNA reads TGTGCCAGCTCACCACGGCAGGGGGGGCATCAGCCCCAGCATTTT. Translation gives CASSPRQGGHQPQHF.

The chain joins TRBV18 to TRBJ2-1, with D perhaps given as TRBD1 or TRBD2 (5 bases each). Germline V gene data show CDR1 as KGHSH and CDR2 as LQKENI. V lost 3 bases and J 4 bases, leaving 10 bases between the germline ends. The CDR3 is 14 amino acids. The CDR3 nucleotides read TGTGCCAGCTCACCCCGGGACGGTTACAATGAGCAGTTCTTC. Protein sequence: CASSPRDGYNEQFF. Complete variable domain (other parts from reference TRBV18 and TRBJ2-1): NAGVMQNPRHLVRRRGQEARLRCSPMKGHSHVYWYRQLPEEGLKFMVYLQKENIIDESGMPKERFSAEFPKEGPSILRIQQVVRGDSAAYFCASSPRDGYNEQFFGPGTRLTVL.

In its sample, this clone was seen once. V is TRBV18 and J is TRBJ1-4, with TRBD1 as a possible D gene (6 bases). Trimming removed 3 bases at V and 8 bases at J, with 13 bases between. This CDR3 has 14 amino acids. Germline V gene lookup returns CDR1 KGHSH and CDR2 LQKENI. CDR3 residues: CASSPGGSAEKLFF. For the CDR3, the DNA is TGTGCCAGCTCACCTGGGGGCAGCGCGGAAAAACTGTTTTTT.